The T cell receptor beta chain described here comes from a study of Ad26.COV2.S vaccination and SARS-CoV-2 variants. Libraries were prepared by immunoSEQ multiplex PCR; TCRdb keeps only in-frame clonotypes and omits some of them. The sample lists 75,000 to 100,000 clones, about four fifths seen once, with around a sixth in the top ten. With respect to this clone: The antigen is not known.

Study conclusions and caveats: Non-spike TCR breadth did not differ much between vaccine and placebo recipients. It was reported that spike-specific CD8+ and CD4+ T cell responses were substantially broad after vaccination. Vaccine recipients had higher spike-specific TCR breadth than placebo recipients. Total T cell responses were possibly underestimated by TCR breadth and depth analyses.

CDR1 SGHTA and CDR2 FQGTGA come from the germline V gene. CDR3 length equals 13 residues. The V and J ends lost 0 bases and 3 bases respectively, with 5 bases between them. This material consisted of peripheral blood, taken after recovery from COVID-19. The clonotype originates from a human donor who had recovered from COVID-19. V gene TRBV7-3 combines with J gene TRBJ1-1, with D unresolved. The CDR3 reads CASSLTGYTEAFF. DNA for the CDR3: TGTGCCAGCAGCTTAACTGGGTACACTGAAGCTTTCTTT.